This T cell receptor (beta chain) emerged from a study of blood T cell repertoires in COVID-19. In the study's own analysis: From reference gene primer amplification, estimates of nucleated cell counts were derived. Assay used: immunoSEQ multiplex PCR; TCRdb lists only in-frame clones, some missing. V, J and clone size reflect that table, while D and trimming were determined from the DNA. The sample shows 300,000 to 350,000 clones, roughly nine tenths of them seen only once. Participants were aged about 18 to 100 years from around 26 US areas. Clinical history as reported by participants underpinned cohort assignment. Recovery meant two consecutive negative NP/OP PCR tests, professional clearance, or resolved symptoms. Trimming took 5 bases from V and 5 from J, leaving 15 bases between them. Germline-derived CDR1 and CDR2 are MDHEN and SYDVKM. This CDR3 is 15 amino acids long.

The chain employs TRBV28 and TRBJ1-4; D possibly corresponds to TRBD1 (6 bases). The sequenced sample was PBMCs or T cells enriched from blood (not recorded which). The source is a woman aged 25-40 years who had recovered from COVID-19. The CDR3 DNA reads as TGTGCCAGCAGTAATCCGGGACATGGGAATGAAAAACTGTTTTTT. Amino acids: CASSNPGHGNEKLFF.